The subject of this entry is one TCR beta chain. The antigen is unknown. This sample is part of a study of blood T cells in healthy people across ages. The germline gives CDR1 LGHNA, CDR2 YSLEER. The CDR3 has 18 residues. Trimming at V came to 0 bases and at J to 0 bases, leaving 7 bases not matched to a gene. A second PCR, run for roughly 7 to 12 cycles, used a sample-barcoded 5' primer plus a J-beta primer mix. A single record per CDR3 protein comes from TCRdb applying MiXCR to the 5' RACE reads. The sample includes roughly 730,000 distinct CDR3 sequences, approximately 60% of them seen just once. Findings and limits, study-wide: As naive T cell percentage varied, TCR beta diversity correlated strongly with it.

The sequence came from a middle-aged man in good health. The V gene is TRBV4-3, the J gene TRBJ2-3, with 9 bases fitting TRBD2. The sequenced sample was blood. The CDR3: CASSQDRRLAGSTDTQYF. CDR3 nucleotides: TGCGCCAGCAGCCAAGATCGGCGCCTAGCGGGGAGCACAGATACGCAGTATTTT.